The T cell receptor beta chain described here comes from a study of CD8+CD57+ T cells in acquired aplastic anemia. This clonotype was seen at least ten times. The CDR3 is made up of 17 amino acids. Between the trimmed V and J ends, which lost 4 bases and 8 bases, there was a span of 24 bases. The TCR beta profiling, which covered VDJ combination and CDR3 sequence, was carried out using genomic DNA as the template. TCRdb reprocessed the reads with MiXCR, giving one entry per CDR3 protein. The repertoire has around 180,000 distinct CDR3 sequences, 45% to 60% of them found once; the top ten carry 10% to 15%. Whoever was chosen for sequencing had shown CD8+CD57+ cell expansion by flow cytometry.

The sample comprised sorted CD4+, CD8+, or CD8+CD57+ T cells (not recorded which) from PBMCs. The J gene is TRBJ2-1, the V gene TRBV12-3 or TRBV12-4, with D maybe TRBD1 (6 bases). The sequence derives from a human donor with aplastic anemia. The DNA of the CDR3 is TGTGCCAGCAGTTCTTCTTCCCAACACGGAGAGGGGGATGAGCAGTTCTTC. Translating gives CASSSSSQHGEGDEQFF.